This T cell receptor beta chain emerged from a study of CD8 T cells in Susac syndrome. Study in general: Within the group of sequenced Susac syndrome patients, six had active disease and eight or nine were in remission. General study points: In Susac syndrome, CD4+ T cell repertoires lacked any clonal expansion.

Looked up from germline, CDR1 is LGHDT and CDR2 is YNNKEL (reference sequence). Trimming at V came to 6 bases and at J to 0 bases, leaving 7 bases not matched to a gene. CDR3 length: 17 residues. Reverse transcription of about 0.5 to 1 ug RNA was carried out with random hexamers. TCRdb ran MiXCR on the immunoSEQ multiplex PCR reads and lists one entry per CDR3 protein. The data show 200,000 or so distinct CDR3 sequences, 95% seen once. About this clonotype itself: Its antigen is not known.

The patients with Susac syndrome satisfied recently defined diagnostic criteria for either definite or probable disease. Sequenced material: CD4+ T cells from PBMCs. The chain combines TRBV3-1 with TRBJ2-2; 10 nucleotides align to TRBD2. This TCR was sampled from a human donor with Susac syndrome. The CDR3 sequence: CASRSTSGAPNTGELFF. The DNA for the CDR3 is TGTGCCAGCAGATCCACTAGCGGGGCTCCGAACACCGGGGAGCTGTTTTTT. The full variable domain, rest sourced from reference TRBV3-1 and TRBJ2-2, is DTAVSQTPKYLVTQMGNDKSIKCEQNLGHDTMYWYKQDSKKFLKIMFSYNNKELIINETVPNRFSPKSPDKAHLNLHINSLELGDSAVYFCASRSTSGAPNTGELFFGEGSRLTVL.